This T cell receptor beta chain stems from a study of human T cells and chemical hapten exposure. For this clonotype: Its target is unknown.

From the RACE reads, TCRdb called clonotypes with MiXCR, one entry per CDR3 protein. Of tens of thousands of distinct CDR3 sequences listed, 9.8% are singletons. Points from the study as a whole: PT1 expanded TCR counts and patch test score correlated positively. TCRs at a frequency above 1 in 1000 stayed unchanged with DPC sensitization.

From germline, CDR1 is DFQATT and CDR2 SNEGSKA (reference sequence). V was clipped by 6 bases and J by 6 bases, with 21 bases between them. The CDR3 runs 16 residues. Noted time point: patch test 1, 2 weeks after DPC sensitization. The sample's treatment: therapeutic diphenylcyclopropenone sensitization with weekly scalp DPC. This clonotype was sampled from a woman aged 35 to 49 with alopecia areata. Some clones in this sample may be carry-over from other donors' samples. Source: whole blood, taken in connection with sensitization to the hapten diphenylcyclopropenone (DPC). This chain uses TRBV20-1 with TRBJ1-6, with D perhaps TRBD1 (5 bases). CDR3 DNA: TGCAGTGCCCAGGGAGGGATGGCCCCAATTAATTCACCCCTCCACTTT. Its translation is CSAQGGMAPINSPLHF.